This T cell receptor (beta chain) was identified during a study of memory CD4+ T cells and cytomegalovirus serostatus. At the level of the study: Donors were healthy Belgian adults, several CMV seropositive and some 24 seronegative. Study conclusions and caveats: Repertoires predicted CMV serostatus with median bootstrapped AUC of about 0.96. CD4+ memory repertoires contained about 40% of the roughly 150 reported CMV TCRbeta sequences.

The CDR3 runs 13 residues. V was clipped by 6 bases and J by 6 bases; unmatched bases: 8. CDR1 and CDR2 (germline): MNHNS, SASEGT. The data were produced by immunoSEQ multiplex PCR, yet TCRdb's version contains in-frame clones alone and is incomplete. Seen here are some 54,000 clones, 83% observed once, and the top ten hold roughly 2%. Single viable CD3+CD4+CD8-CD45RO+ cells were sorted as the memory CD4+ T cells. A note on this clone: As yet, its antigen is unknown.

The rearrangement links TRBV6-1 to TRBJ2-7, with TRBD1 identical over 7 bases. The sample taken for sequencing was memory CD4+ T cells from blood. The sequence came from an adult in good health and CMV-seropositive. Here the CDR3 reads CASSQPRQGEQYF. DNA for the CDR3: TGTGCCAGCAGCCAACCTCGACAGGGCGAGCAGTACTTC.